A single sample is the source of the 5 T cell receptor beta chains below, sequenced in a study of shared clonotypes between healthy human individuals (dated by TCRdb to about 2020). Library preparation used the immunoSEQ multiplex PCR assay. TCRdb provides this immuneACCESS table in a form limited to in-frame rearrangements. Some clones are lacking; in checked studies, under half of them reflect an unresolved V gene, and why the rest are absent is not known. For this sample the table gives about 1.5 million clones, of which 95% to 99% were detected only once. The ten largest clones add up to about 0.45% of the sample. The specimen was naive CD4+ T cells sorted from blood. The cell subset or site label for this specimen denotes: CD45RA+ positively selected. Source of these receptors: a man aged 30 to 39 in good health.

This chain uses TRBV9 with TRBJ2-3; D perhaps matches TRBD2 (5 bases). The CDR3 contains 16 residues. Germline V lookup: CDR1 SGDLS, CDR2 YYNGEE. Trimming removed 3 bases from V and 1 base from J, with 15 bases in between. The CDR3 here is CASSAHFGGRTDTQYF. Here the CDR3 DNA reads TGTGCCAGCAGCGCCCACTTTGGCGGGCGCACAGATACGCAGTATTTT.

The chain couples TRBV7-6 to TRBJ2-2, with a tentative D call TRBD2 (6 bases). CDR3 length equals 15 residues. Trimming removed 2 bases at V and 2 bases at J, with 9 bases between. Looked up from germline, CDR1 is SGHVS and CDR2 is FNYEAQ. Here the CDR3 DNA reads TGTGCCAGCAGCTTATTTGCGGGAAACACCGGGGAGCTGTTTTTT. This translates into CASSLFAGNTGELFF.

The rearrangement uses TRBV28 and TRBJ2-7; 7 bases are shared with TRBD1. This CDR3 spans 11 amino acids. CDR1 is MDHEN and CDR2 is SYDVKM in the germline V gene. V gave up 8 bases and J gave up 5 bases; unmatched junction bases: 3. As DNA, the CDR3 is TGTGCCAGCCAACAGGGGAACGAGCAGTACTTC. Translating it yields CASQQGNEQYF.

The chain joins TRBV9 to TRBJ2-7, with 8 bases lining up with TRBD1. CDR3 length equals 13 residues. V was clipped by 4 bases and J by 6 bases; unmatched bases: 6. Per the germline V gene, CDR1 is SGDLS and CDR2 is YYNGEE. The CDR3 region is CASSPTGVTEQYF. CDR3 in DNA: TGTGCCAGCAGCCCGACAGGGGTGACCGAGCAGTACTTC.

With regard to this clone: Other DNA sequences in the same sample also yield this CDR3. J is TRBJ1-5 and V is TRBV6-5, with 10 bases that match TRBD1. CDR1 and CDR2 from the germline V gene are MNHEY and SVGAGI. This CDR3 has 15 amino acids. V lost 5 bases, J lost 2 bases, and 3 bases stayed unmatched. The CDR3 loop reads CASSPGTGGNQPQHF. The DNA of the CDR3 is TGTGCCAGCAGTCCCGGGACAGGGGGCAATCAGCCCCAGCATTTT.